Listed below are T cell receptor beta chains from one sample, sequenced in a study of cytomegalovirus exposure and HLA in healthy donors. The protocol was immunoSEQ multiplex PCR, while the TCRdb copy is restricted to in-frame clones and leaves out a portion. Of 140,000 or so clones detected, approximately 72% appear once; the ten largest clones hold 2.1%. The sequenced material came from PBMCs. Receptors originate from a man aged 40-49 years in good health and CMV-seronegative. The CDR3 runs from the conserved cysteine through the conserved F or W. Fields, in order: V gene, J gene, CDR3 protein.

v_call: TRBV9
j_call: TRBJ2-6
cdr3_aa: CASSLTGPSGANVLTF

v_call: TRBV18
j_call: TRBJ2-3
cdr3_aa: CASSLPTASTDTQYF

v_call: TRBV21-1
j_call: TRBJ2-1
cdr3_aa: CASRNFPCGFF

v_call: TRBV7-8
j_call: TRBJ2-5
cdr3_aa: CASSLVETRGYQETQYF

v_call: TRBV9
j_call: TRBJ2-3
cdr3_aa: CASSVGDFTSTDTQYF

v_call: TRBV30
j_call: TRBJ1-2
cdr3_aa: CAWSGADPYGYTF

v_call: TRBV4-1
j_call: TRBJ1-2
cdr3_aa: CASSQVGGNYGYTF

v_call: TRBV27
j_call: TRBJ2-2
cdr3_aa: CASSSTRDRGLGELFF

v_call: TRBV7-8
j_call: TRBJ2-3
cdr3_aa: CASIRTESTDTQYF

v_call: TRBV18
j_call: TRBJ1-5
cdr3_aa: CASSPPDRYNQPQHF

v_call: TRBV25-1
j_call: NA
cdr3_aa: CASSGLAGAYEQYF

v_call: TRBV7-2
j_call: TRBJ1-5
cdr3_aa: CASSLVRDQPQHF

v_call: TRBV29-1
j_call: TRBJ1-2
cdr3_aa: CSVEDYQGTYGYPF

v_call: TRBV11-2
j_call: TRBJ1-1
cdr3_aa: CASSRVDRNTEAFF

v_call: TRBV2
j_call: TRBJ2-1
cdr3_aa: CASRVGAGAINEQFF

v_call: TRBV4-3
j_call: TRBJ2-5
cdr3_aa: CASSQDVVAGGSETQYF

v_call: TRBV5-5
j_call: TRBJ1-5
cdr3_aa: CASSLQGSGPQHF

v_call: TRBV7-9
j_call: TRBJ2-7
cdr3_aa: CASSSGGIIGGPCEQYF

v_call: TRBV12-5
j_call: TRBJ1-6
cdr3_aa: CASGLVLGQEHSPLHF

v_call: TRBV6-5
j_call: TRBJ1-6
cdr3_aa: CASSYSGDWRSPLHF

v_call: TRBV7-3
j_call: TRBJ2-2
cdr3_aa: CASSLALRGLNTGELFF

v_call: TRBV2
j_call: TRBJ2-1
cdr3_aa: CASSENWLQFF

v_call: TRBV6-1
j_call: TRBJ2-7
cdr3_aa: CASSERTSGGRWQYF

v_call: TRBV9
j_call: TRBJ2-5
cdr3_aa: CASSVGGTPWVETQYF

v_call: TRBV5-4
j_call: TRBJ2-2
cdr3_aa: CASSLAVGTGELFF

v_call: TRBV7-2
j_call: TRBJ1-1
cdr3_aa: CASSPTGTTNTEAFF

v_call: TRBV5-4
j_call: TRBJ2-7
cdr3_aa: CASSSDTYEQYF

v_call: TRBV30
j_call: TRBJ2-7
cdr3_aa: CAWSVRREFYEQYF

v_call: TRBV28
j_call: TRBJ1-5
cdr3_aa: CASSSLVGGNQPQHF

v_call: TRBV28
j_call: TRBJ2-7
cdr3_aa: CASSARGQGPWEQYF

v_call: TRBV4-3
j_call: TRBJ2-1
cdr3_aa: CASSQEPSGAYNEQFF

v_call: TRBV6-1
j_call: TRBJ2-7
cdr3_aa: CASSTQGSGSYEQYF

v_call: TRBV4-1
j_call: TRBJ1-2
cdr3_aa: CASSQATGLLNYGYTF

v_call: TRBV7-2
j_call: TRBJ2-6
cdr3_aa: CASSFIQNRVYSGANVLTF

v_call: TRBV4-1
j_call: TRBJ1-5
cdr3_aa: CASSQATGGNQPQHF

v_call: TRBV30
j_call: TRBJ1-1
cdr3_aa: CAWSVQDNTEAFF

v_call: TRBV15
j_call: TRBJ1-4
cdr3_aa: CATSRSLTGLDEKLFF

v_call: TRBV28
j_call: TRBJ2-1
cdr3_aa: CASSLGLGRSYNEQFF

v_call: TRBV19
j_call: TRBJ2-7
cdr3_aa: CASRPHAGQGLYEQYF

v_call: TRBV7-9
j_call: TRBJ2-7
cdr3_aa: CASSLGGGTGQEQYF

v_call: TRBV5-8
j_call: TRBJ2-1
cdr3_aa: CASSIDSGTSGYNEQFF

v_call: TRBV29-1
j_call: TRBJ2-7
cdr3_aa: CSVTTGSGYEQYF

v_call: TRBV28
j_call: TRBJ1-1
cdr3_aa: CASSSPYEGRTEAFF

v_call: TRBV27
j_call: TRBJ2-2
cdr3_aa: CASSLSRFGAGELFF

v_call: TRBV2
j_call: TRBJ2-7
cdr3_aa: CASTKNVVLTFREQYF

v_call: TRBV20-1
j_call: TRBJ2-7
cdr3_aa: CSVPSAYEQYF

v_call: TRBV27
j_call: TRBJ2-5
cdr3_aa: CASSLFGSLAQETQYF

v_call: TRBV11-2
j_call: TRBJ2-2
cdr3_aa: CASSIGVSGTNTGELFF

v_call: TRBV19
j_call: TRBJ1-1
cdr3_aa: CASRTGAGATEAFF

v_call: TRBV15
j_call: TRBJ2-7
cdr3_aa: CATSSGRRAYEQYF

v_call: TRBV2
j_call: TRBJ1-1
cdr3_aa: CASRTGVYTEAFF

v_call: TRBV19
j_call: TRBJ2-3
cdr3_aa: CASSMGRGGTDTQYF

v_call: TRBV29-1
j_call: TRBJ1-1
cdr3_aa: CSVERGALNEAFF

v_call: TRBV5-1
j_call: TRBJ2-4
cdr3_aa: CASSLGLGQGQNIQYF

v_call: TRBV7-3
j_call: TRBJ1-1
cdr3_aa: CASSSRTGLNTEAFF

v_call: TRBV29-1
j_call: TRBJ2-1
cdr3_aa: CSVEVTSGQFF

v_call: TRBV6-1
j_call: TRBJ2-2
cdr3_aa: CASSEVIMGRGGTGELFF

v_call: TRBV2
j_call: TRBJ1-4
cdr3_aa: CASSEASGVEKLFF

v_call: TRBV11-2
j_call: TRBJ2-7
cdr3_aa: CASSSGLSHEQYF

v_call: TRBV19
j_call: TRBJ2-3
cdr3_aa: CASSSGLPSTDTQYF